The 2 T cell receptor beta chains given below trace back to one sample, sequenced in a study of human T cells and chemical hapten exposure (dated by TCRdb to the early 2020s). The protocol used for the library was 5' RACE. Sequencing was carried out with an Illumina MiSeq. Starting from the raw public reads, TCRdb applied fastp trimming at Q25, assembled clones with MiXCR and retained in-frame beta chains. Entries that share a CDR3 protein sequence are merged under the most common genes and DNA. The sample table contains more than 140,000 distinct CDR3 sequences; only one count was recorded for about 4% of them. Over 1.1% of the sample is taken by the ten largest. Unfractionated whole blood was collected in Tempus Blood RNA tubes, and total RNA was extracted from that blood. These receptors were obtained from a female donor in good health.

This clonotype showed up many times. The chain recombines TRBV7-2 with TRBJ1-1; no definite D call. Germline CDR1 reads SGHTA; CDR2 reads FQGNSA. The CDR3 is 14 residues long. Trimming took off 1 base at V and 4 bases at J, with 10 bases between the two ends. The CDR3 DNA reads TGTGCCAGCAGCTTAGTCCCCGGGGTCACTGAAGCTTTCTTT. This gives the protein CASSLVPGVTEAFF. Looking up the rest from reference TRBV7-2 and TRBJ1-1 gives the full variable domain: GAGVSQSPSNKVTEKGKDVELRCDPISGHTALYWYRQSLGQGLEFLIYFQGNSAPDKSGLPSDRFSAERTGGSVSTLTIQRTQQEDSAVYLCASSLVPGVTEAFFGQGTRLTVV.

This clonotype was seen repeatedly, ten times or more. The chain carries TRBV5-4 and TRBJ1-4; D gene unclear. Per germline, CDR1 SGHNT and CDR2 YYREEE (reference sequence). There are 13 residues in the CDR3. The V end was cut by 0 bases, the J end by 8 bases, with 8 bases between. CDR3 DNA: TGTGCCAGCAGCTTGGGGGGAGGCGAAAAACTGTTTTTT. The encoded protein is CASSLGGGEKLFF.